Below, 13 T cell receptor beta chains from the same sample are listed, as sequenced in a study of cytomegalovirus exposure and HLA in healthy donors. With 60 Vbeta and 13 Jbeta primers, the PCR was carried out. The repertoire was sequenced with immunoSEQ multiplex PCR; TCRdb's copy has only in-frame clones and lacks some. The sample carries around 200,000 clones, 75% to 85% recorded once. The sample consisted of PBMCs. These receptors were obtained from a girl aged 10 to 17 in good health and CMV-seronegative.

This clone was counted only a few times. J is TRBJ2-4 and V is TRBV6-5; TRBD2 agrees at 13 bases. V shed 6 bases, J shed 3 bases, and the junction held 2 bases outside the gene matches. CDR1 MNHEY and CDR2 SVGAGI come from the germline V gene. The CDR3 extends over 15 amino acids. CDR3 DNA sequence: TGTGCCAGCAGGGGACTAGCGGGGAACAAAAACATTCAGTACTTC. It specifies CASRGLAGNKNIQYF.

DNA for the CDR3: TGTGCCAGTAGGGTACAGGGGGCGACGGGCACTGAAGCTTTCTTT. This sequence encodes CASRVQGATGTEAFF. The rearrangement uses TRBV19 and TRBJ1-1; TRBD1 agrees at 9 bases. With V trimmed by 6 bases and J by 4 bases, 9 bases remained unmatched. The CDR3 runs 15 residues. The germline V gene has CDR1 LNHDA and CDR2 SQIVND (reference sequence).

The chain is built from TRBV23-1 and TRBJ2-7; D may be TRBD2 (6 bases). TRBV23-1 is noted as an ORF with a role that remains uncertain. V gave up 8 bases and J gave up 1 base, with 9 bases separating them. This CDR3 comprises 12 residues. CDR3 protein: CASGTVSYEQYF. The CDR3 DNA sequence: TGCGCCAGCGGGACTGTGTCCTACGAGCAGTACTTC.

This clone showed up just once. This sequence joins TRBV15 and TRBJ1-1, with D possibly TRBD1 on 6 matching bases. The V and J ends lost 5 bases and 1 base respectively, with 14 bases between them. CDR1 LNHNV and CDR2 YYDKDF come from the germline V gene (reference sequence). This CDR3 spans 15 amino acids. This chain's CDR3 is CATSETGGTNTEAFF. Written as DNA, the CDR3 is TGTGCCACCAGCGAGACAGGAGGAACGAACACTGAAGCTTTCTTT.

This chain uses TRBV29-1 with TRBJ1-1; no clear D gene. The CDR3 runs 13 residues. The germline V and J ends were trimmed by 0 bases and 6 bases, with 11 bases remaining between them. Per germline, CDR1 SQVTM and CDR2 ANQGSEA. The CDR3 here is CSVEDLMASEAFF. Written as DNA, the CDR3 is TGCAGCGTTGAAGATCTTATGGCCTCTGAAGCTTTCTTT.

J is TRBJ2-3 and V is TRBV5-3, with D tentatively TRBD1 (6 bases). TRBV5-3 counts as an open reading frame of uncertain function. The CDR3 covers 17 residues. The V end was cut by 3 bases, the J end by 2 bases, with 19 bases between. CDR3 DNA sequence: TGTGCCAGAAGCTCGACCGTAACAGGGTTCTCCACAGATACGCAGTATTTT. Residues: CARSSTVTGFSTDTQYF.

The sample holds one count of this clone. The chain uses TRBV5-1 and TRBJ1-2, with D uncertain. The CDR3 runs 16 residues. Germline loops: CDR1 SGHRS, CDR2 YFSETQ. Trimming stripped 1 base from V and 2 bases from J, with 15 bases between. This CDR3 is CASSLPSSTGNYGYTF. Written as DNA, the CDR3 is TGCGCCAGCAGCTTGCCTTCGTCGACTGGGAACTATGGCTACACCTTC.

This CDR3 is CASSRGGRTVEAFF. The DNA of the CDR3 is TGTGCCAGTAGCAGAGGGGGTCGGACGGTTGAAGCTTTCTTT. The chain employs TRBV7-9 and TRBJ1-1; D perhaps matches TRBD1 (6 bases). V lost 9 bases and J 7 bases, leaving 21 bases between the germline ends. Looked up from germline, CDR1 is SEHNR and CDR2 is FQNEAQ (reference sequence). This CDR3 spans 14 amino acids.

This clone was counted between two and nine times. This chain joins TRBV28 and TRBJ2-3; TRBD2 is a possible D gene (6 bases). V lost 6 bases, J lost 1 base, and 11 bases lay in between. Per germline, CDR1 MDHEN and CDR2 SYDVKM. This CDR3 contains 14 residues. CDR3 sequence: CASRVASGTDTQYF. CDR3 DNA sequence: TGTGCCAGCAGGGTGGCTAGCGGCACAGATACGCAGTATTTT.

This rearrangement joins TRBV9 to TRBJ2-7; 10 bases are shared with TRBD2. V trimming: 2 bases; J trimming: 3 bases; junction bases outside the gene matches: 2. The germline gives CDR1 SGDLS, CDR2 YYNGEE. CDR3 length: 14 residues. The CDR3 loop reads CASSVLAGGYEQYF. Here the CDR3 DNA reads TGTGCCAGCAGCGTCTTAGCGGGGGGCTACGAGCAGTACTTC. The full variable domain, rest sourced from reference TRBV9 and TRBJ2-7, is DSGVTQTPKHLITATGQRVTLRCSPRSGDLSVYWYQQSLDQGLQFLIQYYNGEERAKGNILERFSAQQFPDLHSELNLSSLELGDSALYFCASSVLAGGYEQYFGPGTRLTVT.

This sequence joins TRBV5-1 and TRBJ2-1; maybe TRBD2 (8 bases). The ends were cut back, 4 bases at V and 0 bases at J, with 14 bases in the middle. The CDR3 contains 16 residues. CDR1 and CDR2 from the germline V gene are SGHRS and YFSETQ. CDR3 nucleotides: TGCGCCAGCAGCCGGGACAGCGGGAGCTCCTACAATGAGCAGTTCTTC. Translated: CASSRDSGSSYNEQFF.

The chain recombines TRBV27 with TRBJ2-1, with TRBD1 matching over 10 bases. CDR3 size: 15 residues. V lost 5 bases and J lost 7; bases outside the gene matches: 8. The germline CDR1 and CDR2 sequences are MNHEY and SMNVEV (reference sequence). CDR3 sequence reads: CASSPADRGKNEQFF. For the CDR3, the DNA is TGTGCCAGCAGTCCCGCGGACAGGGGGAAGAATGAGCAGTTCTTC.

The chain employs TRBV7-8 and TRBJ1-1, with D perhaps TRBD1 (5 bases). The CDR3 length is 15 residues. Germline V gene sequence: CDR1 SGHVS, CDR2 FQNEAQ. Trimming removed 5 bases at V and 7 bases at J, with 20 bases between. CDR3: CASSLIGGGFSEAFF. The DNA of the CDR3 is TGTGCCAGCAGCCTAATTGGGGGAGGGTTCAGTGAAGCTTTCTTT. Looking up the rest from reference TRBV7-8 and TRBJ1-1 gives the full variable domain: GAGVSQSPRYKVAKRGQDVALRCDPISGHVSLFWYQQALGQGPEFLTYFQNEAQLDKSGLPSDRFFAERPEGSVSTLKIQRTQQEDSAVYLCASSLIGGGFSEAFFGQGTRLTVV.